Listed here are 20 T cell receptor beta chains from one sample, sequenced in a study of human CD8 memory T cell subsets. UMI-labeled 5' RACE generated the TCR beta libraries. No DNA is given; TCRdb re-called the 5' RACE reads and lists each CDR3 protein once. Its clone listing holds under 11,000 distinct CDR3 sequences. The sequenced sample was CD8+ T cells from PBMCs. The receptors originated from a human donor in good health.

This CDR3 reads CASSGPPGDRSSYEQYF. The V call is TRBV7-9, the J call TRBJ2-7; TCRdb selects TRBD1, and the lack of DNA leaves this call unchecked. Looked up from germline, CDR1 is SEHNR and CDR2 is FQNEAQ (reference sequence). The CDR3 consists of 17 residues.

This chain uses TRBV28 with TRBJ2-1; the TCRdb D gene call, TRBD1, has no DNA to confirm it. The germline gives CDR1 MDHEN, CDR2 SYDVKM. The CDR3 contains 14 residues. The CDR3 region is CASSLGGGYNEQFF.

This chain links TRBV6-1 with TRBJ1-6; the D call from TCRdb, TRBD1, cannot be confirmed without DNA. The CDR3 totals 18 residues. CDR1 and CDR2 (germline): MNHNS, SASEGT. CDR3 sequence reads: CASSERTGEYSYNSPLHF.

J is TRBJ2-7 and V is TRBV21-1; TCRdb names TRBD1, which stays unverified in the absence of DNA. TRBV21-1 is reported as a pseudogene. The CDR3 has 11 amino acids. The CDR3 sequence: CAAGQGYEQYF.

V usage is TRBV5-5 and J usage is TRBJ2-1; TCRdb selects TRBD1, and the lack of DNA leaves this call unchecked. Germline V gene lookup returns CDR1 SGHKS and CDR2 YYEKEE (reference sequence). This CDR3 region has 14 residues. CDR3 loop: CASSFRQANNEQFF. The complete variable domain, with remaining parts taken from reference TRBV5-5 and TRBJ2-1, reads DAGVTQSPTHLIKTRGQQVTLRCSPISGHKSVSWYQQVLGQGPQFIFQYYEKEERGRGNFPDRFSARQFPNYSSELNVNALLLGDSALYLCASSFRQANNEQFFGPGTRLTVL.

The chain has TRBV20-1 and TRBJ2-2; TCRdb proposes TRBD1, but this gene call is untestable without DNA. This CDR3 region has 15 residues. Germline V gene lookup returns CDR1 DFQATT and CDR2 SNEGSKA (reference sequence). CDR3 loop: CSAPGQGAVAGELFF.

V gene TRBV13 combines with J gene TRBJ2-7; the D call from TCRdb, TRBD1, cannot be confirmed without DNA. The germline gives CDR1 PRHDT, CDR2 FYEKMQ (reference sequence). The CDR3 extends over 14 amino acids. CDR3: CASSFLGQSYEQYF.

This sequence joins TRBV11-2 and TRBJ2-1. CDR1 SGHAT and CDR2 FQNNGV come from the germline V gene. This CDR3 has 15 residues. The CDR3 loop is CASSLGRSSYNEQFF.

The rearrangement joins TRBV30 to TRBJ1-1; TCRdb proposes TRBD1, but this gene call is untestable without DNA. The CDR3 loop spans 13 amino acids. The germline V gene encodes CDR1 GTSNPN and CDR2 SVGIG (reference sequence). The CDR3 is CAWSVGGNTEAFF.

In terms of frequency, this clonotype is medium-sized. The chain uses TRBV7-9 and TRBJ2-2; TCRdb's D call, TRBD1, is unchecked because there is no DNA. This CDR3 contains 19 residues. The germline V gene encodes CDR1 SEHNR and CDR2 FQNEAQ (reference sequence). The CDR3 loop reads CASSSVRGQQTFSTGELFF.

The chain carries TRBV5-5 and TRBJ1-1. CDR1 is SGHKS, CDR2 YYEKEE, per germline (reference sequence). The CDR3 is 11 residues long. This CDR3 is CASSLGREAFF.

The chain is built from TRBV12-3 or TRBV12-4 and TRBJ2-1; checking the TCRdb D call of TRBD1 is not possible without DNA. This CDR3 region has 12 residues. CDR3 in amino acids: CASSTGEYEQFF.

The chain has TRBV4-3 and TRBJ1-2; no DNA is available, so the TRBD1 call from TCRdb remains unchecked. The CDR3 loop spans 15 amino acids. Germline V gene sequence: CDR1 LGHNA, CDR2 YSLEER. The CDR3 reads CASSQESQGNYGYTF.

The chain recombines TRBV5-1 with TRBJ2-7; absent DNA, TCRdb's TRBD1 call cannot be checked. Germline V gene sequence: CDR1 SGHRS, CDR2 YFSETQ. The CDR3 has 13 residues. CDR3 protein: CASNPGTNYEQYF.

Here the CDR3 reads CASSSLLGLAGAKGETQYF. The V call is TRBV28, the J call TRBJ2-5; TCRdb's assignment of TRBD2 cannot be checked, as there is no DNA. Germline V gives CDR1 MDHEN, CDR2 SYDVKM. The CDR3 runs to 19 residues.

V usage is TRBV6-2 or TRBV6-3 and J usage is TRBJ2-4; the TCRdb call, TRBD1, lacks DNA for checking. The CDR3 length is 18 residues. Germline CDR1 reads MNHEY; CDR2 reads SVGEGT. CDR3 loop: CASSSNPWTGTAKNIQYF.

V and J are TRBV18 and TRBJ1-1. Germline CDR1 and CDR2: KGHSH and LQKENI. The CDR3 totals 14 residues. CDR3 loop: CASSLKSMNTEAFF.

The V gene is TRBV24-1, the J gene TRBJ1-5; TCRdb outputs TRBD1, but without DNA this stays unchecked. The CDR3 contains 16 residues. Germline CDR1 reads KGHDR; CDR2 reads SFDVKD. The CDR3 sequence: CATSELPGQGHQPQHF.

The chain recombines TRBV4-1 with TRBJ2-1. Germline V lookup: CDR1 MGHRA, CDR2 YSYEKL. The CDR3 loop spans 11 amino acids. CDR3 loop: CASQDYNEQFF.

CDR3 loop: CASSLTRQGFNYGYTF. The V gene is TRBV7-8, the J gene TRBJ1-2; the D call from TCRdb, TRBD1, cannot be confirmed without DNA. The CDR3 spans 16 residues. The germline V gene encodes CDR1 SGHVS and CDR2 FQNEAQ.